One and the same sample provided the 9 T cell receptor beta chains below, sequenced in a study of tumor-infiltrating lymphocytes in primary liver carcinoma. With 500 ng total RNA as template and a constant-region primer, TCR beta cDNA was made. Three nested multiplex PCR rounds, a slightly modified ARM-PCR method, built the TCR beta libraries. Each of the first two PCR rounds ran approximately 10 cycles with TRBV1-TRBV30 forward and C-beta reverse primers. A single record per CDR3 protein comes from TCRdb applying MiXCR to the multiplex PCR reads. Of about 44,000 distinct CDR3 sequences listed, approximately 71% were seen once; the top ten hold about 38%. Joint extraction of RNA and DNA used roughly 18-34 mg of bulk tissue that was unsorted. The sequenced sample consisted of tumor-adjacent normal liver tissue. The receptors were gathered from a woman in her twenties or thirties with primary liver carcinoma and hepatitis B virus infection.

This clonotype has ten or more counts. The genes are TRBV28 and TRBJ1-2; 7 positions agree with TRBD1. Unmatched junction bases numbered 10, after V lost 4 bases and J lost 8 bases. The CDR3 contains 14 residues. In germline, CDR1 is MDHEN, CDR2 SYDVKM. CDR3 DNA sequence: TGTGCCAGCAGTTCGTCCACAGGGGCCCGCGGCTACACCTTC. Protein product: CASSSSTGARGYTF.

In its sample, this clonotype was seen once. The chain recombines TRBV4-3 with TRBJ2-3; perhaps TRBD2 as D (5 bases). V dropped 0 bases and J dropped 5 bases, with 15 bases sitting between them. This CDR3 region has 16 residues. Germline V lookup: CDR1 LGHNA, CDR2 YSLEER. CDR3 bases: TGCGCCAGCAGCCAAGACTGGGGAGCAGGAGTAGATACGCAGTATTTT. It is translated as CASSQDWGAGVDTQYF.

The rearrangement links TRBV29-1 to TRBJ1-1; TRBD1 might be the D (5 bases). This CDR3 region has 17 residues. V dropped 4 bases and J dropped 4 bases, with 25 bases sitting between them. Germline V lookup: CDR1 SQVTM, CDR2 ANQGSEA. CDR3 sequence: CSVADSGTRGWGTEAFF. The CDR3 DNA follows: TGCAGCGTTGCTGATTCCGGTACAAGGGGATGGGGCACTGAAGCTTTCTTT.

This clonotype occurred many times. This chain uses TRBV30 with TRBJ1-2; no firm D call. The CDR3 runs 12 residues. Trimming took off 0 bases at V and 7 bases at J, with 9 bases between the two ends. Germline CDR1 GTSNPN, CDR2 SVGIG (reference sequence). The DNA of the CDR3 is TGTGCCTGGAGTGTAATCCTTCGTGGCTACACCTTC. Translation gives CAWSVILRGYTF.

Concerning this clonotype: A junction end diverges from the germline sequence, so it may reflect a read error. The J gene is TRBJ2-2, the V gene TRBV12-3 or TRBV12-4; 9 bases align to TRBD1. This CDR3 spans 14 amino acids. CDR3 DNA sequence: TGTGCCAGCAGTAGGGGACAGGGCACCGGGGAGCTGCTTTTT. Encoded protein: CASSRGQGTGELLF.

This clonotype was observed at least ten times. The CDR3 sequence: CATKLTSGSGNTIYF. In DNA form, the CDR3 reads TGTGCCACGAAGCTGACATCTGGCTCTGGAAACACCATATATTTT. The chain couples TRBV10-3 to TRBJ1-3; D not certain. The CDR3 consists of 15 residues. V gave up 10 bases and J gave up 0 bases, with 16 bases separating them. Germline V lookup: CDR1 ENHRY, CDR2 SYGVKD.

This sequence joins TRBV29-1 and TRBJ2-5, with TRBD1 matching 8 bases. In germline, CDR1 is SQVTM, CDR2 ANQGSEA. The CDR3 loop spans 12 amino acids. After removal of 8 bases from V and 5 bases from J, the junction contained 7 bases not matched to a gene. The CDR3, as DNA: TGCAGCACCCGGACAGGGAGGGAGACCCAGTACTTC. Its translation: CSTRTGRETQYF.

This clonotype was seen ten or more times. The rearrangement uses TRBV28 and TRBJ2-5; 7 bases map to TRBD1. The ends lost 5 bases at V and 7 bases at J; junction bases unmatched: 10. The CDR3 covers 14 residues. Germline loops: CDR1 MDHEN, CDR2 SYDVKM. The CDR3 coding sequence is TGTGCCAGCAGTCCCGGACAGGCTCGGCGGACCCAGTACTTC. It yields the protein CASSPGQARRTQYF.

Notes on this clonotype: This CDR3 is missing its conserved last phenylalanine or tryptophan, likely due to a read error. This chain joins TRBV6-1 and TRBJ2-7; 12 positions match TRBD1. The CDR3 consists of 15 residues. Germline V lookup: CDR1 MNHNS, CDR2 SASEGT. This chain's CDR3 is CVSSERDRGPYEQYL. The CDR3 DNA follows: TGTGTCAGCAGTGAAAGGGACAGGGGGCCCTACGAGCAGTACTTG.